One T cell receptor (beta chain) is described in this entry. Its antigen remains unknown. Repertoires were generated with immunoSEQ multiplex PCR, while TCRdb's copy carries only in-frame clones and drops some. The sample holds approximately 160,000 clones; about 92% are singletons and the top ten take about 0.9%. This entry is derived from a study of T cell responses to AZD1222 COVID-19 vaccine. Across the study: Investigators merged groups given second doses at roughly 4 or roughly 12 weeks.

General observations from the study: Baseline serology detected seropositivity in only six or seven AZD1222 recipients. The study found Spike-specific TCR breadth and depth rose after two AZD1222 doses.

Germline loops: CDR1 LGHDT, CDR2 YNNKEL (reference sequence). V lost 4 bases to trimming and J lost 0 bases, with 9 bases between them. CDR3 length equals 15 residues. This TCR came from an adult in good health. The chain joins TRBV3-1 (or the pseudogene TRBV3-2) to TRBJ1-4; D is uncertain. Specimen: peripheral blood, collected on day 0 of AZD1222 vaccination. Here the CDR3 reads CASSPQRATNEKLFF. CDR3 nucleotide sequence: TGTGCCAGCAGCCCACAGAGGGCAACTAATGAAAAACTGTTTTTT.